These T cell receptor beta chains were read from a single sample in a study of cytomegalovirus exposure and HLA in healthy donors. Generated by immunoSEQ multiplex PCR, the TCRdb table keeps only in-frame clones and is missing some. Of about 91,000 clones in the sample, 64% are singletons; the top ten hold 2.3%. Sequences were obtained from PBMCs. The receptors here all came from a human donor in good health. Each CDR3 is given with its conserved first and last residue. The order of the fields is CDR3 DNA, CDR3 protein, J gene, D gene, clone size, V gene. D genes are given only for firm matches. Expanded clones are given a class, and other clones once, few, many or no size at all.

CDR3nt: TGTGCCAGCAGCTTAGTACAGGCGTTCTCTGGGGCCAACGTCCTGACTTTC; CDR3aa: CASSLVQAFSGANVLTF; j_gene: TRBJ2-6; d_gene: -; abundance: few; v_gene: TRBV11-2
CDR3nt: TGTGCCAGCAGCTTAGAATTTTGGCAGAACACTGAAGCTTTCTTT; CDR3aa: CASSLEFWQNTEAFF; j_gene: TRBJ1-1; d_gene: -; abundance: -; v_gene: TRBV7-2
CDR3nt: TGTGCCAGCAGCTTCTCAGGGGTCGGCTACACCGGGGAGCTGTTTTTT; CDR3aa: CASSFSGVGYTGELFF; j_gene: TRBJ2-2; d_gene: -; abundance: -; v_gene: TRBV5-6
CDR3nt: TGTGCCAGCAGCCACGACCCTGGACCGGGACAGGGGAACGAAAAACTGTTTTTT; CDR3aa: CASSHDPGPGQGNEKLFF; j_gene: TRBJ1-4; d_gene: TRBD1; abundance: -; v_gene: TRBV4-2
CDR3nt: TGTGCCAGCAGTTCCCCGGGGAGGGGCTCTGGAAACACCATATATTTT; CDR3aa: CASSSPGRGSGNTIYF; j_gene: TRBJ1-3; d_gene: -; abundance: -; v_gene: TRBV6-5
CDR3nt: TGCGCCAGCAGCCATCCCCCGGGGCAACTAAAAGCGGGGGTAATCTACGAGCAGTACTTC; CDR3aa: CASSHPPGQLKAGVIYEQYF; j_gene: TRBJ2-7; d_gene: TRBD2; abundance: -; v_gene: TRBV4-1
CDR3nt: TGTGCCAGCAGCTTAAGCTCAGGGGGCTCCTATAATTCACCCCTCCACTTT; CDR3aa: CASSLSSGGSYNSPLHF; j_gene: TRBJ1-6; d_gene: TRBD1; abundance: -; v_gene: TRBV7-3
CDR3nt: TGCGCCAGCAGACTGCAGGGGTCCCAGGAGACCCAGTACTTC; CDR3aa: CASRLQGSQETQYF; j_gene: TRBJ2-5; d_gene: -; abundance: -; v_gene: TRBV5-1
CDR3nt: TGTGCCTGGAGTGGGGGGACTAGTGGGGAGCAGTACTTC; CDR3aa: CAWSGGTSGEQYF; j_gene: TRBJ2-7; d_gene: TRBD2; abundance: -; v_gene: TRBV30
CDR3nt: TGTGCCAGCGGATTACGCGGGTCTGGGGCCAACGTCCTGACTTTC; CDR3aa: CASGLRGSGANVLTF; j_gene: TRBJ2-6; d_gene: -; abundance: -; v_gene: TRBV7-8
CDR3nt: TGTGCCAGCAGCACCTCTAGTACTGAAGCTTTCTTT; CDR3aa: CASSTSSTEAFF; j_gene: TRBJ1-1; d_gene: -; abundance: -; v_gene: TRBV6-6
CDR3nt: TGTGCCAGCAGCACACAGACAGGGGCTCCGGGTAATGAGCAGTTCTTC; CDR3aa: CASSTQTGAPGNEQFF; j_gene: TRBJ2-1; d_gene: TRBD1; abundance: -; v_gene: TRBV11-3
CDR3nt: TGTGCCAGCAGTGTGGGGGGGGGCTCCTACGAGCAGTACTTC; CDR3aa: CASSVGGGSYEQYF; j_gene: TRBJ2-7; d_gene: TRBD2; abundance: -; v_gene: TRBV2
CDR3nt: TGCGCCAGCAGCTTGGGACCCCAAACAGGGCCGAGCACAGATACGCAGTATTTT; CDR3aa: CASSLGPQTGPSTDTQYF; j_gene: TRBJ2-3; d_gene: -; abundance: -; v_gene: TRBV5-1
CDR3nt: TGTGCCACCCAAACAGGGGGCGAGGACACTGAAGCTTTCTTT; CDR3aa: CATQTGGEDTEAFF; j_gene: TRBJ1-1; d_gene: TRBD1; abundance: -; v_gene: TRBV19
CDR3nt: TGTGCCAGCAGCTTATTTCCTGGGACAGGGGTTGACGGGGAGCTGTTTTTT; CDR3aa: CASSLFPGTGVDGELFF; j_gene: TRBJ2-2; d_gene: TRBD1; abundance: -; v_gene: TRBV7-3
CDR3nt: TGTGCCAGCAGCGTAGACCCTAGCTCAGATACGCAGTATTTT; CDR3aa: CASSVDPSSDTQYF; j_gene: TRBJ2-3; d_gene: -; abundance: -; v_gene: TRBV9
CDR3nt: TGTGCCAGCAGCCACCCCCGGGACAGGGGTTCCTACGAGCAGTACTTC; CDR3aa: CASSHPRDRGSYEQYF; j_gene: TRBJ2-7; d_gene: TRBD1; abundance: few; v_gene: TRBV7-9
CDR3nt: TGTGCTAGTGGGCCGGGACAGGGGGCTGATACGCAGTATTTT; CDR3aa: CASGPGQGADTQYF; j_gene: TRBJ2-3; d_gene: TRBD1; abundance: -; v_gene: TRBV12-5
CDR3nt: TGCGCCAGCAGCCAAGAGCGGGGGGCCCCCTACGAGCAGTACTTC; CDR3aa: CASSQERGAPYEQYF; j_gene: TRBJ2-7; d_gene: TRBD2; abundance: -; v_gene: TRBV4-1
CDR3nt: TGTGCCTGGAGTGGGTGGGGGGGATCTAACTATGGCTACACCTTC; CDR3aa: CAWSGWGGSNYGYTF; j_gene: TRBJ1-2; d_gene: -; abundance: -; v_gene: TRBV30
CDR3nt: TGTGCCAGCAGCGCCGTAGTGAGGGCCAACGTCCTGACTTTC; CDR3aa: CASSAVVRANVLTF; j_gene: TRBJ2-6; d_gene: -; abundance: -; v_gene: TRBV9
CDR3nt: TGTGCCAGTAAGGTGGGCAGGGGGATTGACTATGGCTACACCTTC; CDR3aa: CASKVGRGIDYGYTF; j_gene: TRBJ1-2; d_gene: TRBD1; abundance: few; v_gene: TRBV19
CDR3nt: TGTGCCAGCAACCCCGGGACTAGAGTGGGTGAGCAGTACTTC; CDR3aa: CASNPGTRVGEQYF; j_gene: TRBJ2-7; d_gene: TRBD2; abundance: once; v_gene: TRBV11-3
CDR3nt: TGTGCCAGCATACGACAGGGAACCTACGAGCAGTACTTC; CDR3aa: CASIRQGTYEQYF; j_gene: TRBJ2-7; d_gene: TRBD1; abundance: -; v_gene: TRBV7-2
CDR3nt: TGTGCCAGTAGTATCGCCGGGACACCCGTTATTGAGCAGTACTTC; CDR3aa: CASSIAGTPVIEQYF; j_gene: TRBJ2-7; d_gene: -; abundance: -; v_gene: TRBV19
CDR3nt: TGTGCCAGCAGCTTGGTAGGTGCAGGGGGCCGCAACTATGGCTACACCTTC; CDR3aa: CASSLVGAGGRNYGYTF; j_gene: TRBJ1-2; d_gene: TRBD1; abundance: -; v_gene: TRBV5-6
CDR3nt: TGTGCCAGCAGGCTGACACGGAACACCGGGGAGCTGTTTTTT; CDR3aa: CASRLTRNTGELFF; j_gene: TRBJ2-2; d_gene: -; abundance: -; v_gene: TRBV2
CDR3nt: TGTGCCAGTAGTATTCGCGGGCAGGGGAGCAATCAGCCCCAGCATTTT; CDR3aa: CASSIRGQGSNQPQHF; j_gene: TRBJ1-5; d_gene: -; abundance: -; v_gene: TRBV19
CDR3nt: TGTGCCAGCAGCTTAAGGCAGGGAGGCGAGCAGTACTTC; CDR3aa: CASSLRQGGEQYF; j_gene: TRBJ2-7; d_gene: -; abundance: -; v_gene: TRBV7-3
CDR3nt: TGTGCCAGCAGCGCGACAGGGGAGAACACTGAAGCTTTCTTT; CDR3aa: CASSATGENTEAFF; j_gene: TRBJ1-1; d_gene: TRBD1; abundance: -; v_gene: TRBV9
CDR3nt: TGTGCCAGCAGTGAAAGGGGGTTAAATTCACCCCTCCACTTT; CDR3aa: CASSERGLNSPLHF; j_gene: TRBJ1-6; d_gene: -; abundance: -; v_gene: TRBV6-5
CDR3nt: TGTGCCAGCAGCCCACGGACGGGGGGCTTGCGAGAGACCCAGTACTTC; CDR3aa: CASSPRTGGLRETQYF; j_gene: TRBJ2-5; d_gene: -; abundance: few; v_gene: TRBV7-9
CDR3nt: TGTGCCAGCAGCCCGACAGGGTTTAAACTGTTTTTT; CDR3aa: CASSPTGFKLFF; j_gene: TRBJ1-4; d_gene: TRBD1; abundance: -; v_gene: TRBV9
CDR3nt: TGTGCCAGCAGCTTATCGGCAGGGGACCAAGAGACCCAGTACTTC; CDR3aa: CASSLSAGDQETQYF; j_gene: TRBJ2-5; d_gene: -; abundance: -; v_gene: TRBV7-2
CDR3nt: TGCGCCAGCAGCCAAGTTACGGGACAGGGGAGCGGTTCACCCCTCCACTTT; CDR3aa: CASSQVTGQGSGSPLHF; j_gene: TRBJ1-6; d_gene: TRBD1; abundance: -; v_gene: TRBV4-3
CDR3nt: TGTGCCAGTAGTATCCTCCGGGACAGTTCTGGCTACACCTTC; CDR3aa: CASSILRDSSGYTF; j_gene: TRBJ1-2; d_gene: TRBD1; abundance: -; v_gene: TRBV19
CDR3nt: TGTGCCAGCAGTTACGACGGGACTGAAGCTTTCTTT; CDR3aa: CASSYDGTEAFF; j_gene: TRBJ1-1; d_gene: -; abundance: -; v_gene: TRBV6-5
CDR3nt: TGTGCCAGCAGATCCCCTTCGCACCAGGGGTTCGGGGAGCTGTTTTTT; CDR3aa: CASRSPSHQGFGELFF; j_gene: TRBJ2-2; d_gene: -; abundance: -; v_gene: TRBV25-1
CDR3nt: TGTGCCAGCAAGGGGGCCGGGGCGATCTACGAGCAGTACTTC; CDR3aa: CASKGAGAIYEQYF; j_gene: TRBJ2-7; d_gene: TRBD1; abundance: -; v_gene: TRBV2
CDR3nt: TGCAGTGCTCCTTGGACAGGGGGCTACACCTTC; CDR3aa: CSAPWTGGYTF; j_gene: TRBJ1-2; d_gene: TRBD1; abundance: few; v_gene: TRBV20-1
CDR3nt: TGTGCCAGCAGTGAAGGGAGGGGACCGGGGAATGAGCAGTTCTTC; CDR3aa: CASSEGRGPGNEQFF; j_gene: TRBJ2-1; d_gene: -; abundance: -; v_gene: TRBV6-1
CDR3nt: TGTGCCAGCCAAATCCTACAGGGGAATCAGCCCCAGCATTTT; CDR3aa: CASQILQGNQPQHF; j_gene: TRBJ1-5; d_gene: TRBD1; abundance: -; v_gene: TRBV2
CDR3nt: TGCGCCAGCAGCGATTACGGGGGTCCCTACAATGAGCAGTTCTTC; CDR3aa: CASSDYGGPYNEQFF; j_gene: TRBJ2-1; d_gene: -; abundance: once; v_gene: TRBV5-1
CDR3nt: TGTGCCAGCAGCCTTTCGCGGGGGGGCTACGAGCAGTACTTC; CDR3aa: CASSLSRGGYEQYF; j_gene: TRBJ2-7; d_gene: TRBD2; abundance: -; v_gene: TRBV7-2